The 27 T cell receptor beta chains below were found in one sample sequenced in a study of T cell responses to AZD1222 COVID-19 vaccine. The assay was immunoSEQ multiplex PCR, and TCRdb's table has in-frame clones only and misses some. Here the sample spans approximately 180,000 clones, about 92% being singletons. Source: peripheral blood, taken 28 days after the second dose of the MenACWY control vaccine. The source is an adult who received the MenACWY meningococcal vaccine as a control.

The V and J genes are TRBV9 and TRBJ1-5; TRBD1 matches at 9 bases. This CDR3 has 14 amino acids. The V gene's germline CDR1 is SGDLS and CDR2 YYNGEE. V was clipped by 3 bases and J by 6 bases; unmatched bases: 4. As DNA, the CDR3 is TGTGCCAGCAGCGCCCGGGACAGGGTTCAGCCCCAGCATTTT. Encoded protein: CASSARDRVQPQHF.

The chain is built from TRBV11-3 and TRBJ2-2; 9 positions match TRBD2. This CDR3 comprises 19 residues. CDR1 and CDR2 (germline): SGHNT, YENEEA. Losses at the gene ends were 4 bases for V and 3 bases for J; bases not matched to a gene: 15. The CDR3 sequence: CASSSGGPFGGRDTGELFF. For the CDR3, the DNA is TGTGCCAGCAGCTCGGGGGGACCCTTCGGCGGGAGGGACACCGGGGAGCTGTTTTTT.

The chain carries TRBV6-1 and TRBJ2-4; 12 nucleotides line up with TRBD2. In germline, CDR1 is MNHNS, CDR2 SASEGT. V dropped 2 bases and J dropped 11; count of bases not matched to a gene: 10. The length of the CDR3 is 16 residues. CDR3 nucleotides: TGTGCCAGCAGTGAATGGGGACTAGCGGGCGGCTTTTTTCAGTACTTC. Its protein product is CASSEWGLAGGFFQYF.

The chain combines TRBV28 with TRBJ1-1, with D unresolved. This CDR3 has 14 residues. V lost 5 bases and J 7 bases, leaving 17 bases between the germline ends. Looked up from germline, CDR1 is MDHEN and CDR2 is SYDVKM. The CDR3 loop reads CASSPSIYPNEAFF. CDR3 in DNA: TGTGCCAGCAGTCCCTCCATCTACCCGAATGAAGCTTTCTTT.

V is TRBV14 and J is TRBJ1-1; 7 bases align to TRBD1. There are 17 residues in the CDR3. CDR1 and CDR2 (germline): SGHDN, FVKESK. The junction had 15 bases not matched to a gene; V was cut back by 7 bases and J by 1 base. The CDR3 DNA sequence: TGTGCCAGCAAATACAGGGGTCGCGAATCTAGGAACACTGAAGCTTTCTTT. It codes for CASKYRGRESRNTEAFF. Full variable domain (rest looked up from reference TRBV14 and TRBJ1-1): EAGVTQFPSHSVIEKGQTVTLRCDPISGHDNLYWYRRVMGKEIKFLLHFVKESKQDESGMPNNRFLAERTGGTYSTLKVQPAELEDSGVYFCASKYRGRESRNTEAFFGQGTRLTVV.

The gene calls are TRBV9 and TRBJ2-3; unclear D gene. The V end lost 3 bases, the J end lost 9 bases, and 8 bases lay between the germline ends. This CDR3 comprises 11 residues. Germline loops: CDR1 SGDLS, CDR2 YYNGEE. The CDR3 protein is CASSGNFTQYF. For the CDR3, the DNA is TGTGCCAGCAGCGGCAATTTCACGCAGTATTTT.

This chain joins TRBV28 and TRBJ1-1; TRBD1 is a possible D gene (6 bases). Germline V lookup: CDR1 MDHEN, CDR2 SYDVKM. The CDR3 sequence is 14 residues long. Trimming took 5 bases from V and 1 from J, leaving 11 bases between them. CDR3 amino acids: CASSETGTNTEAFF. The CDR3 DNA is TGTGCCAGCAGTGAAACAGGGACGAACACTGAAGCTTTCTTT.

J is TRBJ2-1 and V is TRBV24-1, with 8 bases matching TRBD2. Germline CDR1 is KGHDR and CDR2 is SFDVKD. J was trimmed by 10 bases and V by 4 bases; bases with no gene match: 5. The CDR3 runs to 13 residues. The CDR3 is CATSDPGGREQFF. DNA of the CDR3: TGTGCCACCAGTGACCCGGGGGGGAGGGAGCAGTTCTTC.

This clone has just one count. The genes are TRBV7-9 and TRBJ1-2, with D perhaps TRBD1 (5 bases). The V end was cut by 5 bases, the J end by 8 bases, with 12 bases between. Looked up from germline, CDR1 is SEHNR and CDR2 is FQNEAQ (reference sequence). The length of the CDR3 is 12 residues. The CDR3 loop reads CASSPRGGGYTF. The DNA of the CDR3 is TGTGCCAGCAGCCCTAGGGGAGGGGGCTACACCTTC.

The sample holds a few counts of this clone. The gene calls are TRBV27 and TRBJ2-1; 9 bases agree with TRBD2. CDR1 and CDR2 (germline): MNHEY, SMNVEV (reference sequence). J lost 3 bases, V lost 2 bases, and 8 bases had no gene match. This CDR3 comprises 17 residues. This chain's CDR3 is CASSLRGGGRGYNEQFF. Here the CDR3 DNA reads TGTGCCAGCAGTTTACGAGGTGGCGGGAGGGGCTACAATGAGCAGTTCTTC.

The V and J genes are TRBV6-5 and TRBJ2-7; D uncertain. Germline CDR1 and CDR2: MNHEY and SVGAGI. Trimming removed 8 bases from V and 0 bases from J, with 8 bases in between. This CDR3 spans 12 amino acids. The CDR3 DNA is TGTGCCAGCGGGCGGAACTCCTACGAGCAGTACTTC. Its protein is CASGRNSYEQYF.

This clone was detected once. The chain uses TRBV30 and TRBJ1-6; TRBD1 agrees at 9 bases. Unmatched junction bases numbered 5, after V lost 4 bases and J lost 10 bases. Germline V gene data show CDR1 as GTSNPN and CDR2 as SVGIG (reference sequence). This CDR3 comprises 13 residues. DNA for the CDR3: TGTGCCTGGACGGACAGGGGAGCATCACCCCTCCACTTT. Translating it yields CAWTDRGASPLHF.

The rearrangement links TRBV29-1 to TRBJ2-2, with a possible D match to TRBD1 (5 bases). The CDR3 extends over 14 amino acids. CDR1 and CDR2 from the germline V gene are SQVTM and ANQGSEA. Trimming removed 4 bases from V and 0 bases from J, with 9 bases in between. CDR3 sequence: CSVGQITNTGELFF. The CDR3 DNA is TGCAGCGTTGGACAGATTACGAACACCGGGGAGCTGTTTTTT.

The count of this clone is one. The chain employs TRBV3-1 (or the pseudogene TRBV3-2) and TRBJ1-1; 8 nucleotides agree with TRBD1. This CDR3 contains 14 residues. Germline CDR1 is LGHDT and CDR2 is YNNKEL (reference sequence). The J segment lost 5 bases and the V segment lost 1 base, leaving 3 bases of the junction unmatched. This CDR3 is CASSQGRGLTEAFF. CDR3 nucleotides: TGTGCCAGCAGCCAAGGCAGGGGGCTTACTGAAGCTTTCTTT.

This clone is a singleton in its sample. This sequence joins TRBV10-1 and TRBJ2-1; no definite D call. CDR3 length equals 14 residues. V was pared by 0 bases and J by 7 bases, with 10 bases between. CDR1 and CDR2 (germline): WNHNN, SYGVQD (reference sequence). This CDR3 is CASSESVATNEQFF. The CDR3 coding sequence is TGCGCCAGCAGTGAGTCGGTAGCAACGAATGAGCAGTTCTTC.

This chain joins TRBV6-5 and TRBJ1-6; no firm D call. V dropped 7 bases and J dropped 6 bases, with 10 bases sitting between them. Germline V gene sequence: CDR1 MNHEY, CDR2 SVGAGI. The CDR3 runs to 13 residues. The CDR3 protein is CASKAGANSPLHF. CDR3 sequence (DNA): TGTGCCAGCAAGGCAGGCGCTAATTCACCCCTCCACTTT.

The rearrangement links TRBV4-3 to TRBJ2-1; 14 bases align to TRBD2. The length of the CDR3 is 21 residues. Germline V lookup: CDR1 LGHNA, CDR2 YSLEER. Trimming removed 2 bases from V and 1 base from J; junction bases left unmatched: 13. CDR3 residues: CASSQQPPGLAGVESYNEQFF. The CDR3 region has the DNA TGCGCCAGCAGCCAACAACCTCCGGGACTAGCGGGAGTGGAATCCTACAATGAGCAGTTCTTC.

The chain recombines TRBV10-3 with TRBJ1-2; 8 bases are a match to TRBD1. Germline V gene lookup returns CDR1 ENHRY and CDR2 SYGVKD. CDR3 length equals 13 residues. V lost 3 bases, J lost 6 bases, and 3 bases stayed unmatched. The CDR3 DNA reads TGTGCCATCAGTGACGGACAGGGAGATGGCTACACCTTC. This encodes CAISDGQGDGYTF.

The chain links TRBV5-8 to TRBJ2-5; 10 nucleotides agree with TRBD2. V was pared by 4 bases and J by 0 bases, with 9 bases of the junction left unmatched. This CDR3 is 17 amino acids long. In germline, CDR1 is SGHTS, CDR2 YDEGEE. The CDR3 loop is CASSRLGTSANQETQYF. For the CDR3, the DNA is TGTGCCAGCAGCCGACTCGGGACTAGCGCAAACCAAGAGACCCAGTACTTC.

This rearrangement joins TRBV3-1 (or the pseudogene TRBV3-2) to TRBJ2-7; 8 bases map to TRBD2. Trimming cost V 4 bases and J 2 bases; bases outside gene matches: 4. The CDR3 extends over 14 amino acids. Germline-derived CDR1 and CDR2 are LGHDT and YNNKEL (reference sequence). This CDR3 is CASSLTGGPYEQYF. As DNA, the CDR3 is TGTGCCAGCAGCCTAACGGGAGGGCCCTACGAGCAGTACTTC.

The chain has TRBV7-2 and TRBJ2-2; 8 bases line up with TRBD2. V lost 2 bases, J lost 2 bases, and 1 base stayed unmatched. The germline V gene has CDR1 SGHTA and CDR2 FQGNSA. The CDR3 spans 15 residues. CDR3 nucleotide sequence: TGTGCCAGCAGCTTAAGCGGGGGTAACACCGGGGAGCTGTTTTTT. It specifies CASSLSGGNTGELFF.

The V and J genes are TRBV10-1 and TRBJ1-5; no clear D gene. This CDR3 comprises 13 residues. The V and J ends lost 6 bases and 10 bases respectively, with 16 bases between them. Germline V gives CDR1 WNHNN, CDR2 SYGVQD (reference sequence). The CDR3 here is CASRARPPRPQHF. CDR3 DNA: TGCGCCAGCAGGGCCCGACCTCCGCGCCCCCAGCATTTT.

This chain joins TRBV7-2 and TRBJ2-7; 12 nucleotides align to TRBD2. After removal of 6 bases from V and 6 bases from J, the junction contained 12 bases not matched to a gene. The CDR3 is 16 residues long. Germline CDR1 is SGHTA and CDR2 is FQGNSA. Here the CDR3 reads CASSRSLAGGPGEQYF. The CDR3 nucleotides are TGTGCCAGCAGTCGTTCCCTAGCGGGAGGGCCGGGCGAGCAGTACTTC.

This rearrangement joins TRBV30 to TRBJ1-1; 9 nucleotides agree with TRBD1. J lost 11 bases, V lost 2 bases, and 9 bases had no gene match. The CDR3 covers 13 residues. Looked up from germline, CDR1 is GTSNPN and CDR2 is SVGIG (reference sequence). CDR3 sequence reads: CAWSRQGVSRAFF. The CDR3 DNA follows: TGTGCCTGGAGTCGACAGGGGGTGTCTCGGGCTTTCTTT.

This chain connects TRBV5-4 to TRBJ1-4; D possibly corresponds to TRBD1 (5 bases). Germline loops: CDR1 SGHNT, CDR2 YYREEE (reference sequence). The V and J ends lost 2 bases and 5 bases respectively, with 16 bases between them. The CDR3 spans 16 residues. CDR3: CASSLIPGRPNEKLFF. The CDR3 DNA is TGTGCCAGCAGCTTAATTCCAGGGCGCCCGAATGAAAAACTGTTTTTT.

The chain recombines TRBV7-9 with TRBJ1-6; 9 bases align to TRBD1. V lost 5 bases and J lost 4; bases outside the gene matches: 6. The CDR3 is 16 residues long. CDR1 and CDR2 from the germline V gene are SEHNR and FQNEAQ (reference sequence). CDR3: CASSPDRGNYNSPLHF. The CDR3 DNA is TGTGCCAGCAGCCCTGACAGGGGGAATTATAATTCACCCCTCCACTTT.

The rearrangement joins TRBV18 to TRBJ1-5; D is uncertain. The CDR3 contains 13 residues. The germline CDR1 and CDR2 sequences are KGHSH and LQKENI. V was trimmed by 2 bases and J by 6 bases, leaving 8 bases between them. CDR3 loop: CASSPAAGQPQHF. The CDR3 nucleotides are TGTGCCAGCTCACCAGCGGCAGGTCAGCCCCAGCATTTT.